Listed here is a single T cell receptor beta chain. Its antigen is unknown. Described time point: persistent/refractory GD, antithyroid drugs over 5 years with positive TRAb. With RNA extracted from PBMCs as input, the TCR library was made. Peripheral blood, at around 8.8 milliliters, went into EDTA tubes. These data are taken from a study of regulatory T cells in long-lasting Graves disease. Study-wide results and limits: The study found persistent patients shared more public clonotypes (2,741) than new patients (about 890). Persistent Graves' patients showed less TCR diversity than newly diagnosed patients showed.

Arm-PCR with iRepertoire HTBI primers amplified the CDR3 regions for these TCR beta libraries. From the multiplex PCR reads, TCRdb called clonotypes with MiXCR, one entry per CDR3 protein. The sample includes some 430,000 distinct CDR3 sequences, roughly 21% seen only once; the top ten take roughly 7.1%. The CDR3 has 15 residues. Trimming left V 1 base short and J 1 base short, with 10 bases between. Germline CDR1 SGHDN, CDR2 FVKESK. The sequenced sample was peripheral blood mononuclear cells (PBMCs), obtained when the disease was refractory, from a patient treated with antithyroid drugs. This chain joins TRBV14 and TRBJ1-1; D not resolved. The sequence came from a female donor with Graves disease. CDR3 bases: TGTGCCAGCAGCCAAGTTGCGGCTGCGAACACTGAAGCTTTCTTT. Amino acids: CASSQVAAANTEAFF.